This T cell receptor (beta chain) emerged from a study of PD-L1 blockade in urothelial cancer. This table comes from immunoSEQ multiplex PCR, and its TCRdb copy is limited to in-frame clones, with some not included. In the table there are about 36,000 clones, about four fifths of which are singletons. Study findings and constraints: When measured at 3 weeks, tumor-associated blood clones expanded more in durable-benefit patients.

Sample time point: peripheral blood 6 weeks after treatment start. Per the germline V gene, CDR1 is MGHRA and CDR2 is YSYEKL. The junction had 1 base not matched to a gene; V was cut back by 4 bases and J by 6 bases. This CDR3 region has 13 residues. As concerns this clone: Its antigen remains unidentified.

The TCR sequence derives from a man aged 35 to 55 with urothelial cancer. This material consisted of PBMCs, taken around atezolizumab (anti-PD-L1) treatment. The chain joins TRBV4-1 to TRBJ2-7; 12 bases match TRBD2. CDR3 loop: CASSPGLAGEQYF. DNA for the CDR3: TGCGCCAGCAGCCCGGGACTAGCGGGCGAGCAGTACTTC.